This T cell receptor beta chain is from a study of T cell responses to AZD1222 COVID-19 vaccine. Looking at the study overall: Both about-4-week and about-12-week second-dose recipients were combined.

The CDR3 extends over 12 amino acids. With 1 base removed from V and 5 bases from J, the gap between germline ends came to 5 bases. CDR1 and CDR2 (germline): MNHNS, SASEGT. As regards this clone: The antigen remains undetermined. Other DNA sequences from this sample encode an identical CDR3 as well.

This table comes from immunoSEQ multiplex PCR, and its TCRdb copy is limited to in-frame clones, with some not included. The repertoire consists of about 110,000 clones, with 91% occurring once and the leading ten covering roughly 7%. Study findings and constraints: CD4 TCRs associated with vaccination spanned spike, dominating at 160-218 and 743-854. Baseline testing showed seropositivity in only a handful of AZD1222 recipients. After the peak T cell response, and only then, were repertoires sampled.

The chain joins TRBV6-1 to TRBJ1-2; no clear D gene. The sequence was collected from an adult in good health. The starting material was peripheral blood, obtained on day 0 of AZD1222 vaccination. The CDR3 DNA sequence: TGTGCCAGCAGTGAAGGAGCATATGGCTACACCTTC. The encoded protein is CASSEGAYGYTF.